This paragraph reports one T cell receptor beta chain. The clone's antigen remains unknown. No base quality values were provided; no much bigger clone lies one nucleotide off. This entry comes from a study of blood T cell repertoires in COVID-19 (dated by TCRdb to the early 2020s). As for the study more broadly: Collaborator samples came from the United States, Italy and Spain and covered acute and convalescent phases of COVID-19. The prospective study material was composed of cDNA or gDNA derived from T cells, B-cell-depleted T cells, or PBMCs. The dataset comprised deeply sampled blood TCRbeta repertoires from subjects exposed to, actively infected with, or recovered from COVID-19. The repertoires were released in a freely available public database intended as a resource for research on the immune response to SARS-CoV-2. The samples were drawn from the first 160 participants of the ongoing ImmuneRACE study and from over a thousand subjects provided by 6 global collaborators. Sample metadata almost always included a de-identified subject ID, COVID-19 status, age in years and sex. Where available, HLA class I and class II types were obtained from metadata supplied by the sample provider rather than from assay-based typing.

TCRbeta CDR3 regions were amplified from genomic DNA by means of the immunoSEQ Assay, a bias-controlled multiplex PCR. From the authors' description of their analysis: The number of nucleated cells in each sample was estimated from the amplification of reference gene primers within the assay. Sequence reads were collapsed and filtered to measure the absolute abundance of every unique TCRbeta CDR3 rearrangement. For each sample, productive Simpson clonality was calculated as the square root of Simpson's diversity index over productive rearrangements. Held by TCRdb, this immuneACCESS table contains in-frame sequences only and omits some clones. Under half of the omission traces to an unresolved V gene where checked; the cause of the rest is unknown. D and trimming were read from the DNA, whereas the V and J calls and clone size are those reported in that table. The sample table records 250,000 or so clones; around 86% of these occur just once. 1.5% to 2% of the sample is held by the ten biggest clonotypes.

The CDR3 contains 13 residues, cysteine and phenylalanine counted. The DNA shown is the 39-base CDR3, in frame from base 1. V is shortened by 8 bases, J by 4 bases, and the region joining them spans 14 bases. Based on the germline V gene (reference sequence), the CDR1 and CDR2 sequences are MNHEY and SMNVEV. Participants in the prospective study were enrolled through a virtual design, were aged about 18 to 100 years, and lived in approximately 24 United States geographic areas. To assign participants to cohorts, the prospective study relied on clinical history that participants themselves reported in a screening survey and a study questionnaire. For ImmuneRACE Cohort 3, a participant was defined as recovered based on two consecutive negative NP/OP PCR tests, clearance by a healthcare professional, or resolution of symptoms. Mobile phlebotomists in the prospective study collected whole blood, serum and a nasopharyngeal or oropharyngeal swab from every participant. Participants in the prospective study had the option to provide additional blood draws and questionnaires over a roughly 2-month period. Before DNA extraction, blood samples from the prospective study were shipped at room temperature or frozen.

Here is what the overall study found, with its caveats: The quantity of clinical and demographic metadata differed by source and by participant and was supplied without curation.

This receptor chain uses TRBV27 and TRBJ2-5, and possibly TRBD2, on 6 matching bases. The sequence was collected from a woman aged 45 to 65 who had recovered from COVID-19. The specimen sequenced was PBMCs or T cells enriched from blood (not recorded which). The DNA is TGTGCCAGCCAAGCTAGCGTAGCAGAGACCCAGTACTTC. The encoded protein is CASQASVAETQYF.